This TCR beta chain comes out of a study of control samples from healthy donors and cancer patients. Method: immunoSEQ multiplex PCR; TCRdb's copy keeps in-frame clones and lacks some. The data contain roughly 70,000 clones, 84% of them singletons. The TCR originated in a man aged 50 or older in good health. Sequencing was done on a sample of blood.

CDR3 in amino acids: CASSGDGLSYSNQPQHF. CDR3 nucleotide sequence: TGTGCCAGCAGTGGGGACGGGTTGAGCTATAGCAATCAGCCCCAGCATTTT. The chain has TRBV2 and TRBJ1-5, with D perhaps TRBD1 (5 bases). Trimming pared 4 bases from V and 0 bases from J, leaving 16 bases between. The CDR3 totals 17 residues. The V gene's germline CDR1 is SNHLY and CDR2 FYNNEI.